Below are 22 T cell receptor beta chains sequenced from a single sample in a study of cytomegalovirus exposure and HLA in healthy donors (dated by TCRdb to about 2017). Library generation was performed with the immunoSEQ multiplex PCR assay. For the multiplex PCR, a mixture combining 60 forward primers for TCR Vbeta segments and 13 reverse primers for TCR Jbeta segments was used. TCRdb re-hosts the immuneACCESS table, in-frame sequences only. Its copies lack some clones; in the studies checked, an unresolved V gene accounts for under half of them, and the cause for the rest is not known. For this sample there are 75,000 to 90,000 clones; 60% to 85% appear just once. The top ten constitute roughly 22% of the sample. Sequencing was carried out using PBMCs. Every receptor here comes from a woman between 40 and 55 years old in good health and CMV-seropositive.

The V and J genes are TRBV6-1 and TRBJ1-5; D is possibly TRBD1 (5 bases). This CDR3 has 14 residues. The V gene lost 1 base and the J gene lost 7 bases, with 11 bases spanning the gap. Looked up from germline, CDR1 is MNHNS and CDR2 is SASEGT. CDR3 region: CASSEVGVSQPQHF. DNA for the CDR3: TGTGCCAGCAGTGAAGTAGGGGTTTCGCAGCCCCAGCATTTT.

The rearrangement links TRBV30 to TRBJ2-3, with TRBD2 matching over 8 bases. V lost 3 bases, J lost 0 bases, and 5 bases stayed unmatched. Germline assignment: CDR1 GTSNPN and CDR2 SVGIG (reference sequence). The length of the CDR3 is 15 residues. This CDR3 reads CAWSARGGSTDTQYF. Here the CDR3 DNA reads TGTGCCTGGAGCGCCCGGGGGGGGAGCACAGATACGCAGTATTTT.

The chain links TRBV6-5 to TRBJ1-2; TRBD1 is a possible D gene (5 bases). Germline assignment: CDR1 MNHEY and CDR2 SVGAGI. This CDR3 region has 14 residues. V dropped 2 bases and J dropped 8 bases, with 15 bases sitting between them. The CDR3 is CASSYGGGAGGYTF. In nucleotides, the CDR3 is TGTGCCAGCAGTTACGGTGGCGGGGCAGGCGGCTACACCTTC.

The chain links TRBV6-5 to TRBJ1-2, with 9 bases lining up with TRBD1. Germline V gene sequence: CDR1 MNHEY, CDR2 SVGAGI. CDR3 length: 16 residues. Trimming cost V 0 bases and J 0 bases; bases outside gene matches: 2. The CDR3 loop reads CASSYSTGGTNYGYTF. CDR3 sequence (DNA): TGTGCCAGCAGTTACTCGACAGGGGGGACTAACTATGGCTACACCTTC.

CDR3 amino acids: CASSFGRLAEETQYF. Here the CDR3 DNA reads TGCGCCAGCAGCTTTGGCCGGCTAGCGGAAGAGACCCAGTACTTC. This chain joins TRBV5-1 and TRBJ2-5; 7 nucleotides align to TRBD2. The CDR3 has 15 amino acids. V was pared by 2 bases and J by 3 bases, with 7 bases of the junction left unmatched. The germline V gene encodes CDR1 SGHRS and CDR2 YFSETQ.

The gene calls are TRBV6-5 and TRBJ2-1; 13 bases fit TRBD2. This CDR3 is 15 amino acids long. CDR1 is MNHEY and CDR2 is SVGAGI in the germline V gene. After removal of 6 bases from V and 8 bases from J, the junction contained 7 bases not matched to a gene. CDR3 nucleotides: TGTGCCAGCAGAATCACTAGCGGGGGGGCTTATGAGCAGTTCTTC. Protein sequence: CASRITSGGAYEQFF.

The chain employs TRBV18 and TRBJ2-1; 10 bases agree with TRBD2. The CDR3 runs 14 residues. Per the germline V gene, CDR1 is KGHSH and CDR2 is LQKENI. V shed 3 bases and J 5 bases; nucleotides not matched to a gene: 1. In DNA form, the CDR3 reads TGTGCCAGCTCACCCGGACTAGCGGACAATGAGCAGTTCTTC. Translated, it gives CASSPGLADNEQFF. The full variable domain, with the rest looked up from reference TRBV18 and TRBJ2-1, is NAGVMQNPRHLVRRRGQEARLRCSPMKGHSHVYWYRQLPEEGLKFMVYLQKENIIDESGMPKERFSAEFPKEGPSILRIQQVVRGDSAAYFCASSPGLADNEQFFGPGTRLTVL.

The V call is TRBV10-3, the J call TRBJ1-2, with TRBD1 matching 9 bases. J was trimmed by 0 bases and V by 4 bases; bases with no gene match: 12. The germline V gene encodes CDR1 ENHRY and CDR2 SYGVKD. The CDR3 length is 18 residues. CDR3 DNA sequence: TGTGCCATCAGTGGTACGTCCGGGACAGGGTCAACTAACTATGGCTACACCTTC. It encodes CAISGTSGTGSTNYGYTF.

V gene TRBV5-5 combines with J gene TRBJ2-7; the D is unclear. There are 17 residues in the CDR3. CDR1 and CDR2 from the germline V gene are SGHKS and YYEKEE (reference sequence). Trimming removed 1 base at V and 4 bases at J, with 21 bases between. This CDR3 is CASSLNPPRQERYEQYF. CDR3 coding DNA: TGTGCCAGCAGCTTGAACCCCCCCCGGCAAGAGAGGTACGAGCAGTACTTC.

The chain is built from TRBV9 and TRBJ1-3, with D uncertain. Germline CDR1 is SGDLS and CDR2 is YYNGEE. V lost 0 bases and J lost 4, with 11 bases in between. The CDR3 spans 15 residues. DNA of the CDR3: TGTGCCAGCAGCGTAGGGGCAGCCGACGGAAACACCATATATTTT. Translating gives CASSVGAADGNTIYF.

This chain connects TRBV15 to TRBJ2-1; D is perhaps TRBD2 (7 bases). The V end lost 6 bases, the J end lost 5 bases, and 23 bases lay between the germline ends. The CDR3 is made up of 17 amino acids. The germline V gene encodes CDR1 LNHNV and CDR2 YYDKDF (reference sequence). The CDR3 sequence is CATRSPLGGEWDNEQFF. CDR3 sequence (DNA): TGTGCCACCAGGTCCCCCCTAGGGGGGGAGTGGGACAATGAGCAGTTCTTC.

The rearrangement uses TRBV29-1 and TRBJ1-5; the D gene is possibly TRBD1 (6 bases). Germline CDR1 reads SQVTM; CDR2 reads ANQGSEA. CDR3 size: 13 residues. The V and J ends lost 5 bases and 7 bases respectively, with 15 bases between them. The CDR3 sequence is CSVSEGVVQPQHF. The DNA of the CDR3 is TGCAGCGTTTCTGAGGGGGTCGTCCAGCCCCAGCATTTT. Full variable domain (rest looked up from reference TRBV29-1 and TRBJ1-5): SAVISQKPSRDICQRGTSLTIQCQVDSQVTMMFWYRQQPGQSLTLIATANQGSEATYESGFVIDKFPISRPNLTFSTLTVSNMSPEDSSIYLCSVSEGVVQPQHFGDGTRLSIL.

The chain has TRBV7-6 and TRBJ1-5; a possible D gene is TRBD1 (5 bases). The germline V and J ends were trimmed by 2 bases and 2 bases, with 13 bases remaining between them. This CDR3 is 16 amino acids long. Germline V gives CDR1 SGHVS, CDR2 FNYEAQ. The CDR3 DNA follows: TGTGCCAGCAGCTTATATCCGGGAGGGGGCAATCAGCCCCAGCATTTT. Translated, it gives CASSLYPGGGNQPQHF.

The chain employs TRBV2 and TRBJ2-7; tentatively, D is TRBD2 (6 bases). V shed 3 bases and J shed 7 bases, with 16 bases lying between them. The V gene's germline CDR1 is SNHLY and CDR2 FYNNEI. CDR3 size: 14 residues. The CDR3 coding sequence is TGTGCCAGCAGTGAGGGGACTGCAACTTGGGAGCAGTACTTC. Its translation is CASSEGTATWEQYF.

The rearrangement uses TRBV6-1 and TRBJ1-1, with no clear D. This CDR3 has 14 residues. Germline V gene sequence: CDR1 MNHNS, CDR2 SASEGT. Trimming left V 6 bases short and J 3 bases short, with 14 bases between. CDR3 sequence reads: CASSSRRVYTEAFF. In DNA, the CDR3 is TGTGCCAGCAGCTCCCGGCGGGTGTACACTGAAGCTTTCTTT.

The chain combines TRBV2 with TRBJ1-6, with D unresolved. The ends were cut back, 0 bases at V and 8 bases at J, with 8 bases in the middle. CDR1 and CDR2 from the germline V gene are SNHLY and FYNNEI. The CDR3 has 14 residues. This CDR3 is CASSEAGGDSPLHF. As DNA, the CDR3 is TGTGCCAGCAGTGAAGCCGGCGGGGATTCACCCCTCCACTTT.

The rearrangement links TRBV28 to TRBJ1-1, with D unclear. V lost 3 bases and J 1 base, leaving 12 bases between the germline ends. This CDR3 has 15 amino acids. Per the germline V gene, CDR1 is MDHEN and CDR2 is SYDVKM. Here the CDR3 DNA reads TGTGCCAGCAGTTTTCCGGGAAACAAGAACACTGAAGCTTTCTTT. Protein sequence: CASSFPGNKNTEAFF.

This clone came up a few times. The rearrangement uses TRBV25-1 and TRBJ2-1; perhaps TRBD1 as D (5 bases). This CDR3 has 11 residues. Germline CDR1 MGHDK, CDR2 SYGVNS. V lost 6 bases and J 7 bases, leaving 7 bases between the germline ends. CDR3 residues: CASRGLNEQFF. The DNA for the CDR3 is TGTGCCAGCAGGGGGCTGAATGAGCAGTTCTTC. Variable domain in full (rest from reference TRBV25-1 and TRBJ2-1): EADIYQTPRYLVIGTGKKITLECSQTMGHDKMYWYQQDPGMELHLIHYSYGVNSTEKGDLSSESTVSRIRTEHFPLTLESARPSHTSQYLCASRGLNEQFFGPGTRLTVL.

V gene TRBV14 combines with J gene TRBJ2-1, with D perhaps TRBD2 (5 bases). This CDR3 region has 20 residues. From germline, CDR1 is SGHDN and CDR2 FVKESK. V lost 1 base and J lost 0, with 22 bases in between. Here the CDR3 reads CASSQGLLAEFFSSYNEQFF. DNA of the CDR3: TGTGCCAGCAGCCAAGGGCTGCTAGCAGAGTTCTTTAGCTCCTACAATGAGCAGTTCTTC.

Points on this clone: A read error may account for a junction end that differs from germline. Additional DNA sequences in this sample encode the identical CDR3. V gene TRBV10-3 combines with J gene TRBJ1-2; possibly TRBD1 for D (6 bases). The CDR3 is made up of 15 amino acids. CDR1 is ENHRY, CDR2 SYGVKD, per germline. This chain's CDR3 is CAISETGTLNYGYTF. The CDR3 DNA reads as TGCGCCATCAGTGAGACCGGGACACTGAACTATGGCTACACCTTC.

About this clone itself: At one end the junction does not follow the germline gene, possibly because of a read error. The chain links TRBV11-3 to TRBJ2-3; 9 bases agree with TRBD2. The CDR3 has 16 amino acids. Germline-derived CDR1 and CDR2 are SGHNT and YENEEA. CDR3 sequence (DNA): TGTGCCAGCAGCTTACTTAGCGGGGGAAGCACAGATACGCAATATTTT. Translation: CASSLLSGGSTDTQYF.

The chain recombines TRBV4-1 with TRBJ1-1; D is uncertain. Germline assignment: CDR1 MGHRA and CDR2 YSYEKL. Trimming left V 4 bases short and J 0 bases short, with 9 bases between. This CDR3 contains 14 residues. CDR3 bases: TGCGCCAGCAGCCCGTACGAGATGAACACTGAAGCTTTCTTT. Translated: CASSPYEMNTEAFF.